This T cell receptor (beta chain) was sequenced for a study of shared clonotypes between healthy human individuals. The study's findings and limits: Memory subsets generally showed smaller estimated richness than naive subsets did. It was anticipated that sequencing depth would influence how many clonotypes donors shared.

Partitioning of CD4+ cells yielded a CD45RA+ naive subset and a CD45RA-negative memory subset. A remark on this clone: Its antigen is unknown.

CDR1 is SNHLY and CDR2 is FYNNEI in the germline V gene. Trimming removed 8 bases from V and 2 bases from J; junction bases left unmatched: 5. The CDR3 has 13 residues. TCRdb's copy holds only in-frame clones and misses some; the assay was immunoSEQ multiplex PCR. The table lists approximately 980,000 clones, about three quarters of them singletons. Sequenced input: memory CD4+ T cells sorted from blood. Described subset: CD45RA-negative fraction. This chain connects TRBV2 to TRBJ1-1; TRBD1 matches 7 bases. The clonotype was recovered from a young man in good health. The CDR3 here is CASRTGLNTEAFF. DNA for the CDR3: TGTGCCAGCCGGACAGGCCTAAACACTGAAGCTTTCTTT.